The clone carrying this T cell receptor (beta chain) was picked up a small number of times. CDR1 and CDR2 from the germline V gene are MDHEN and SYDVKM. V lost 1 base to trimming and J lost 11 bases, with 9 bases between them. CDR3 size: 12 residues. Per the study methods: By means of reference gene primer amplification, nucleated cell counts were estimated. Repertoires were generated with immunoSEQ multiplex PCR, while TCRdb's copy carries only in-frame clones and drops some. The D gene and trimming were derived from the DNA, and the V and J assignments and clone size from that table. The table has about 78,000 clones, around nine tenths seen once. This sample was included in a study of blood T cell repertoires in COVID-19. Overall study context: Specimens from acute and convalescent COVID-19 originated in the United States, Italy and Spain. Sources were T cells, B-cell-depleted T cells, or PBMCs; the material itself was cDNA or gDNA.

Specimen: peripheral blood. The clonotype was recovered from a man aged 50 to 60 with active or convalescent COVID-19. The rearrangement links TRBV28 to TRBJ1-5; D call uncertain. The CDR3 region is CASSLSVEAQHF. In DNA, the CDR3 is TGTGCCAGCAGTTTATCTGTAGAAGCCCAGCATTTT.